Sequencing of this T cell receptor (beta chain) was carried out in a study of control samples from healthy donors and cancer patients. Germline lookup yields CDR1 LNHDA and CDR2 SQIVND (reference sequence). This CDR3 spans 14 amino acids. Trimming took off 4 bases at V and 5 bases at J, with 14 bases between the two ends. Some clones are missing from TCRdb's copy, which holds only in-frame ones; the method was immunoSEQ multiplex PCR. The top ten clones hold 2.5% to 3.5% of a sample with 120,000 or so clones, 80% to 90% of them seen once. This receptor was obtained from a man aged 60 to 69 in good health. The chain uses TRBV19 and TRBJ2-5; tentative D call: TRBD1 (6 bases). Sequenced sample: blood. The CDR3 loop is CASSKTSGVETQYF. The CDR3 nucleotides read TGTGCCAGTAGTAAAACGTCAGGGGTGGAGACCCAGTACTTC.